Shown below are 25 T cell receptor beta chains from a single sample sequenced in a study of cytomegalovirus exposure and HLA in healthy donors. Clones were read by immunoSEQ multiplex PCR, and TCRdb kept only the in-frame ones, dropping some. Here the sample spans around 350,000 clones, 75% to 90% being singletons. Material: PBMCs. These receptors originate from a woman aged 18-29 years in good health and CMV-seronegative.

The chain joins TRBV7-9 to TRBJ2-1; 8 bases align to TRBD2. Germline V gene lookup returns CDR1 SEHNR and CDR2 FQNEAQ (reference sequence). With V trimmed by 1 base and J by 2 bases, 13 bases remained unmatched. The CDR3 is made up of 19 amino acids. The CDR3 loop reads CASSLDRGVAGGPYNEQFF. As DNA, the CDR3 is TGTGCCAGCAGCTTAGATCGGGGGGTCGCGGGAGGCCCCTACAATGAGCAGTTCTTC.

V gene TRBV2 combines with J gene TRBJ2-7; D is uncertain. The CDR3 contains 14 residues. CDR1 is SNHLY and CDR2 is FYNNEI in the germline V gene. The ends were cut back, 2 bases at V and 2 bases at J, with 10 bases in the middle. This CDR3 reads CASSERFGAYEQYF. The CDR3 DNA is TGTGCCAGCAGTGAACGGTTCGGAGCCTACGAGCAGTACTTC. Looking up the rest from reference TRBV2 and TRBJ2-7 gives the full variable domain: EPEVTQTPSHQVTQMGQEVILRCVPISNHLYFYWYRQILGQKVEFLVSFYNNEISEKSEIFDDQFSVERPDGSNFTLKIRSTKLEDSAMYFCASSERFGAYEQYFGPGTRLTVT.

V and J are TRBV28 and TRBJ2-4, with D possibly being TRBD2 (5 bases). V dropped 2 bases and J dropped 2 bases, with 10 bases sitting between them. Germline V gene data show CDR1 as MDHEN and CDR2 as SYDVKM. The CDR3 has 15 residues. The CDR3 nucleotides are TGTGCCAGCAGTTTAGAGGGTTCGACCAAAAACATTCAGTACTTC. Residues: CASSLEGSTKNIQYF.

J is TRBJ2-1 and V is TRBV28; 9 bases match TRBD1. This CDR3 is built from 18 residues. With 3 bases clipped from V and 8 bases from J, the junction kept 17 bases outside the gene matches. The germline CDR1 and CDR2 sequences are MDHEN and SYDVKM. The CDR3 spells CASSFPIRGTGRLDEQFF. The CDR3 DNA follows: TGTGCCAGCAGTTTCCCAATTAGGGGGACAGGGAGGTTGGATGAGCAGTTCTTC.

The chain carries TRBV7-9 and TRBJ2-1; 9 bases align to TRBD2. With 5 bases clipped from V and 8 bases from J, the junction kept 10 bases outside the gene matches. The CDR3 consists of 15 residues. Germline V lookup: CDR1 SEHNR, CDR2 FQNEAQ (reference sequence). The CDR3 DNA sequence: TGTGCCAGCAGCGTGCTTAGCGGGAGTGTCGATGAGCAGTTCTTC. Translating gives CASSVLSGSVDEQFF.

The CDR3 reads CATGLGSGTYNEQFF. The DNA for the CDR3 is TGTGCCACCGGCCTGGGCAGCGGAACCTACAATGAGCAGTTCTTC. The chain links TRBV10-3 to TRBJ2-1; a weak D match, TRBD2 (5 bases). V was trimmed by 10 bases and J by 2 bases, leaving 18 bases between them. This CDR3 is 15 amino acids long. CDR1 is ENHRY and CDR2 is SYGVKD in the germline V gene.

The chain combines TRBV21-1 with TRBJ1-2; the D call TRBD1 from the table was never checked on the DNA. TRBV21-1 is a pseudogene. There are 14 residues in the CDR3. CDR3 coding DNA: TGTGCCAGCAGATCCGGGACAGGGGTCGGTGGCTACACCTTC. Protein: CASRSGTGVGGYTF.

The chain joins TRBV18 to TRBJ2-4, with 7 nucleotides matching TRBD1. Germline CDR1 KGHSH, CDR2 LQKENI. The CDR3 covers 14 residues. With V trimmed by 2 bases and J by 7 bases, 5 bases remained unmatched. CDR3 protein: CASSPDRVRNIQYF. The CDR3 nucleotides are TGTGCCAGCTCACCAGACAGGGTTCGGAACATTCAGTACTTC.

The rearrangement uses TRBV29-1 and TRBJ2-3; D is possibly TRBD2 (6 bases). Trimming pared 6 bases from V and 2 bases from J, leaving 15 bases between. This CDR3 comprises 14 residues. Germline V lookup: CDR1 SQVTM, CDR2 ANQGSEA. DNA for the CDR3: TGCAGCGTGGAGCCTAGCGCAACCACAGATACGCAGTATTTT. The encoded protein is CSVEPSATTDTQYF.

This sequence joins TRBV27 and TRBJ2-3; 9 nucleotides match TRBD1. The CDR3 contains 15 residues. In germline, CDR1 is MNHEY, CDR2 SMNVEV (reference sequence). The junction had 6 bases not matched to a gene; V was cut back by 4 bases and J by 4 bases. The CDR3 coding sequence is TGTGCCAGCAGTTCGAACAGGGGGCCAGCAGATACGCAGTATTTT. This codes for CASSSNRGPADTQYF.

This clone has only a few counts. V is TRBV2 and J is TRBJ1-5; D ambiguous. This CDR3 comprises 15 residues. Germline V gene lookup returns CDR1 SNHLY and CDR2 FYNNEI. The V end lost 2 bases, the J end lost 0 bases, and 8 bases lay between the germline ends. The CDR3 protein is CASSETRVSNQPQHF. DNA of the CDR3: TGTGCCAGCAGTGAAACCCGGGTTAGCAATCAGCCCCAGCATTTT.

The rearrangement joins TRBV12-2 to TRBJ1-2; TRBD1 is taken as the D call from the table, unchecked against the DNA. TRBV12-2 is marked as a pseudogene. This CDR3 contains 17 residues. The CDR3: CASRPRPLRQSNYGYTF. The CDR3 bases are TGTGCAAGTCGCCCGCGACCCTTGCGACAGTCTAACTATGGCTACACCTTC.

This clone was picked up one time. The chain employs TRBV7-9 and TRBJ2-7, with D maybe TRBD2 (7 bases). V lost 5 bases and J 3 bases, leaving 17 bases between the germline ends. Germline loops: CDR1 SEHNR, CDR2 FQNEAQ (reference sequence). The CDR3 is 15 amino acids. CDR3 DNA: TGTGCCAGCAGCCAACGCGGGGAGGGACACTACGAGCAGTACTTC. Protein: CASSQRGEGHYEQYF.

The chain joins TRBV28 to TRBJ2-1; 11 bases line up with TRBD2. The CDR3 has 16 amino acids. CDR1 is MDHEN, CDR2 SYDVKM, per germline. Trimming at V came to 7 bases and at J to 6 bases, leaving 11 bases not matched to a gene. The CDR3, as DNA: TGTGCCAGCACCCCACTACTAGCGGGAGTGTCCAATGAGCAGTTCTTC. It is translated as CASTPLLAGVSNEQFF.

As to this clone: At one boundary the junction diverges from the germline segment, which might be a read error. The chain couples TRBV14 to TRBJ2-7; D unresolved. The CDR3 length is 8 residues. Germline V gives CDR1 SGHDN, CDR2 FVKESK. The CDR3 here is CASSLLLF. CDR3 coding DNA: TGTGCCAGCAGCCTCCTCTTATTC.

V usage is TRBV4-1 and J usage is TRBJ2-1, with D possibly TRBD2 on 6 matching bases. Germline V gene data show CDR1 as MGHRA and CDR2 as YSYEKL. Between the trimmed V and J ends, which lost 4 bases and 12 bases, there was a span of 37 bases. The CDR3 sequence is 20 residues long. CDR3 nucleotides: TGCGCCAGCAGCCCTCGGTCCGGGACTTATCACCCTGACAATGAGAGAGGGCAGTTCTTC. The encoded protein is CASSPRSGTYHPDNERGQFF.

The chain recombines TRBV20-1 with TRBJ2-5, with 10 bases aligning to TRBD2. V lost 6 bases to trimming and J lost 7 bases; unmatched junction nucleotides: 2. The CDR3 runs 11 residues. Germline lookup yields CDR1 DFQATT and CDR2 SNEGSKA (reference sequence). The DNA of the CDR3 is TGCAGTGCCCGGACTAGCGGGACCCAGTACTTC. It encodes CSARTSGTQYF.

The genes are TRBV28 and TRBJ2-7; D perhaps matches TRBD2 (5 bases). CDR3 length: 12 residues. V lost 5 bases to trimming and J lost 9 bases, with 14 bases between them. Germline CDR1 MDHEN, CDR2 SYDVKM. The CDR3 protein is CASSPSPSGQYF. Written as DNA, the CDR3 is TGTGCCAGCAGTCCCTCCCCAAGCGGGCAGTACTTC.

The chain employs TRBV5-8 and TRBJ2-1, with unresolved D. Trimming removed 2 bases at V and 4 bases at J, with 7 bases between. This CDR3 comprises 13 residues. In germline, CDR1 is SGHTS, CDR2 YDEGEE. The chain's CDR3 is CASSFGLYNEQFF. The CDR3 nucleotides are TGTGCCAGCAGCTTTGGGCTTTACAATGAGCAGTTCTTC.

The chain recombines TRBV5-6 with TRBJ2-5; possible D gene TRBD1, 5 bases. V lost 2 bases to trimming and J lost 1 base, with 12 bases between them. CDR1 and CDR2 from the germline V gene are SGHDT and YYEEEE. This CDR3 is built from 15 residues. The CDR3 reads CASSFLQGGQETQYF. In nucleotides, the CDR3 is TGTGCCAGCAGCTTTCTCCAGGGCGGCCAAGAGACCCAGTACTTC.

V usage is TRBV2 and J usage is TRBJ2-7; 12 nucleotides align to TRBD1. Trimming at V came to 3 bases and at J to 2 bases, leaving 8 bases not matched to a gene. Germline lookup yields CDR1 SNHLY and CDR2 FYNNEI. The CDR3 totals 17 residues. The CDR3 bases are TGTGCCAGCAGTGATGGGACAGGGGGCCCTTTCCCCTACGAGCAGTACTTC. It is translated as CASSDGTGGPFPYEQYF.

The chain couples TRBV7-3 to TRBJ2-2; TRBD2 matches at 9 bases. The germline gives CDR1 SGHTA, CDR2 FQGTGA. The V segment lost 5 bases and the J segment 3 bases; nucleotides outside the gene matches: 10. The length of the CDR3 is 17 residues. CDR3 amino acids: CASSPTRTSAYTGELFF. The CDR3 region has the DNA TGTGCCAGCAGCCCTACACGGACTAGCGCTTACACCGGGGAGCTGTTTTTT.

The chain joins TRBV9 to TRBJ2-7, with a tentative D call TRBD1 (6 bases). Trimming took 4 bases from V and 3 from J, leaving 17 bases between them. The CDR3 covers 15 residues. CDR1 SGDLS and CDR2 YYNGEE come from the germline V gene. The DNA for the CDR3 is TGTGCCAGCAGCCCACAGGACAGCCCGCTCTACGAGCAGTACTTC. Its translation: CASSPQDSPLYEQYF.

The J gene is TRBJ1-5, the V gene TRBV25-1; D gene uncertain. Germline lookup yields CDR1 MGHDK and CDR2 SYGVNS. V was cut by 3 bases and J by 4 bases, with 7 bases left in between. The CDR3 is 13 residues long. CDR3: CASSDTINQPQHF. The DNA of the CDR3 is TGTGCCAGCAGTGACACAATTAATCAGCCCCAGCATTTT.

In its sample, this clone was seen a few times. The chain is built from TRBV6-1 and TRBJ1-2; TRBD1 might be the D (5 bases). V was pared by 8 bases and J by 2 bases, with 15 bases between. The germline V gene has CDR1 MNHNS and CDR2 SASEGT. CDR3 length: 14 amino acids. The CDR3 region has the DNA TGTGCCAGCGGCGGGAAGGGACCCAACTATGGCTACACCTTC. Encoded protein: CASGGKGPNYGYTF.